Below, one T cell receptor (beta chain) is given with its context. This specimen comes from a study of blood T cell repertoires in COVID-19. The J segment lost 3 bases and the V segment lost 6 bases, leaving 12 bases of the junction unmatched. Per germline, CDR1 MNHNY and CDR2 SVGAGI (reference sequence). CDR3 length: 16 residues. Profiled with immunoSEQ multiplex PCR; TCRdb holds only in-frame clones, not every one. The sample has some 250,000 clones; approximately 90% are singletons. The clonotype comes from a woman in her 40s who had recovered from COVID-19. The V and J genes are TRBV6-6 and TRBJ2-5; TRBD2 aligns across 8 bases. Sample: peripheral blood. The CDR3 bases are TGTGCCAGCAGCCGTCCGGGAGCGGGAGTTGAAGAGACCCAGTACTTC. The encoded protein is CASSRPGAGVEETQYF.